These T cell receptor beta chains were read from a single sample in a study of identical twins. One entry per CDR3 protein, called by TCRdb with MiXCR from the 5' RACE reads. The sample shows some 600,000 distinct CDR3 sequences, roughly 6.6% of them seen only once. These same records also appear under a second study, on yellow fever vaccine responses in identical twins.

The material sequenced was PBMCs. The origin of the receptors is a woman in her late teens or twenties in good health. Both conserved end residues are part of each CDR3. The D gene is left open where the match is weak. Where a row states a size, it is once, few, many or the class of an expanded clone; other rows omit it.

d_call	v_call	j_call	clone_size	cdr3_nt	cdr3_aa
TRBD2	TRBV11-1	TRBJ2-1	-	TGTGCCAGCAGCTTATTCGGGCTAGCGGGTTTCTCCTACAATGAGCAGTTCTTC	CASSLFGLAGFSYNEQFF
-	TRBV20-1	TRBJ1-4	many	TGCAGTGCTAGAGCTTTGGGGGATAAAAATGAAAAACTGTTTTTT	CSARALGDKNEKLFF
-	TRBV4-1	TRBJ2-1	many	TGCGCCAGCAGCCAAGAGCGCGGGGGCTACAGTGAGCAGTTCTTC	CASSQERGGYSEQFF
-	TRBV5-1	TRBJ2-3	few	TGCGCCAGCAGCTTGAGGGACCGCTCAGATACGCAGTATTTT	CASSLRDRSDTQYF
-	TRBV12-3/TRBV12-4	TRBJ1-5	few	TGTGCCAGCAGCCCTTTTGGTGGTCAGCCCCAGCATTTT	CASSPFGGQPQHF
-	TRBV3-1	TRBJ1-3	-	TGTGCCAGCAGCCAAGATCCAGGCTTTGGAAACACCATATATTTT	CASSQDPGFGNTIYF
-	TRBV2	TRBJ2-2	-	TGTGCCAGCATGGGGTTCGGGGAGCTGTTTTTT	CASMGFGELFF
-	TRBV18	TRBJ2-3	few	TGTGCCAGCGCCCCGGAACGGAAAACAGATACGCAGTATTTT	CASAPERKTDTQYF
TRBD2	TRBV4-1	TRBJ2-1	many	TGCGCCAGCAGCCAAGAGTTTGGACTAGCGGTGAGCTCCTACAATGAGCAGTTCTTC	CASSQEFGLAVSSYNEQFF
-	TRBV6-1	TRBJ2-3	few	TGTGCCAGCAGTGAACAGATTGGGACGCAGTATTTT	CASSEQIGTQYF
-	TRBV14	TRBJ2-1	-	TGTGCCAGCAGCCAAGATACAGGGAATGAGCAGTTCTTC	CASSQDTGNEQFF
TRBD2	TRBV12-3/TRBV12-4	TRBJ2-3	many	TGTGCCAGCAGTCCCACGACTAGCGGGGGCCCTACAGATACGCAGTATTTT	CASSPTTSGGPTDTQYF
-	TRBV9	TRBJ2-5	-	TGTGCCAGCAGCGTTTTTGTGGGGCAACAAGAGACCCAGTACTTC	CASSVFVGQQETQYF
TRBD2	TRBV27	TRBJ2-1	many	TGTGCCAGCAGTTTAAGGCTAGCGGGGGAGCAGTTCTTC	CASSLRLAGEQFF
-	TRBV10-1	TRBJ1-1	-	TGCGCCAGCCAACTTTCGCCGGGAACTGAAGCTTTCTTT	CASQLSPGTEAFF
-	TRBV6-1	TRBJ2-3	few	TGTGCCGGCATGACGATTAGTCGGGATACGCAGTATTTT	CAGMTISRDTQYF
TRBD1	TRBV12-5	TRBJ2-5	-	TGTGCTAGTGGTTTGGGGACAGGGGCGCAAGAGACCCAGTACTTC	CASGLGTGAQETQYF
TRBD2	TRBV5-1	TRBJ2-1	-	TGCGCCAGCAGGTTGGGTAGCGGGAGTTACAATGAGCAGTTCTTC	CASRLGSGSYNEQFF
TRBD1	TRBV4-1	TRBJ1-1	few	TGCGCCAGCAGCCGGTCAGGGGGTTACCCTGAAGCTTTCTTT	CASSRSGGYPEAFF
TRBD1	TRBV5-1	TRBJ2-2	many	TGCGCCAGCAGCTCCCGGACAGGGGACACCGGGGAGCTGTTTTTT	CASSSRTGDTGELFF
TRBD2	TRBV15	TRBJ2-2	few	TGTGCCACCAGCGTGACTAGCGACTATTCGAACACCGGGGAGCTGTTTTTT	CATSVTSDYSNTGELFF
TRBD2	TRBV12-3/TRBV12-4	TRBJ2-2	many	TGTGCCAGCAGTCCTGGACTAGCGGGGGACACCGGGGAGCTGTTTTTT	CASSPGLAGDTGELFF
-	TRBV18	TRBJ2-1	few	TGTGCCAGCTCACGATCAGTTGGTCTCTCCTACAATGAGCAGTTCTTC	CASSRSVGLSYNEQFF
TRBD2	TRBV20-1	TRBJ2-1	few	TGCAGTGCTAGAGATGCGGCGGGGGGGCCCCATGAGCAGTTCTTC	CSARDAAGGPHEQFF
TRBD2	TRBV20-1	TRBJ2-1	-	TGCAGTGCGATGACTAGCGGGGGGGATAGTGAGCAGTTCTTC	CSAMTSGGDSEQFF
TRBD2	TRBV7-6	TRBJ2-5	few	TGTGCCAGCAGCTTAGATCGGGGCGGGGGAGAGACCCAGTACTTC	CASSLDRGGGETQYF
-	TRBV7-8	TRBJ2-2	many	TGTGCCAGTCGCAGGGGAACCGGGGAGCTGTTTTTT	CASRRGTGELFF
TRBD1	TRBV5-5	TRBJ2-1	-	TGTGCCAGCAGCTCCCGACAGGGGGTTTACAATGAGCAGTTCTTC	CASSSRQGVYNEQFF
TRBD2	TRBV10-3	TRBJ2-3	many	TGTGCCATCGGAAGCGGGGGGCAATTACATACGCAGTATTTT	CAIGSGGQLHTQYF
TRBD1	TRBV19	TRBJ1-1	-	TGTGCCAGTAGTCCTCGGGACAGATGGTTTGCTGAAGCTTTCTTT	CASSPRDRWFAEAFF
TRBD1	TRBV11-1	TRBJ1-3	-	TGTGCCAGCACCGAGAGGGGGTCTGGACAGGGGGTACCAGGAAACACCATATATTTT	CASTERGSGQGVPGNTIYF
TRBD2	TRBV4-2	TRBJ2-7	-	TGTGCCAGCAGCCCGGGACTAGCGGCCTACGAGCAGTACTTC	CASSPGLAAYEQYF
-	TRBV15	TRBJ2-2	medium-sized	TGTGCCACCAGCAGAGATGGAGAGACCGGGGAGCTGTTTTTT	CATSRDGETGELFF
-	TRBV28	TRBJ2-7	few	TGTGCCAGCAGTCCGCGGACATTCCACGAGCAGTACTTC	CASSPRTFHEQYF
-	TRBV5-1	TRBJ2-7	many	TGCGCCAGCAGCCTCAGGACACGAAACTACGAGCAGTACTTC	CASSLRTRNYEQYF
-	TRBV10-3	TRBJ2-2	many	TGTGCCGCCGTCGAGGGACAGAACACCGGGGAGCTGTTTTTT	CAAVEGQNTGELFF
TRBD1	TRBV28	TRBJ2-7	few	TGTGCCAGCAGTCCCCCGGGACAGCGCTACGAGCAGTACTTC	CASSPPGQRYEQYF
-	TRBV6-1	TRBJ2-6	few	TGTGCCAGCAGGGATAGAGGGTACTCTGGGGCCAACGTCCTGACTTTC	CASRDRGYSGANVLTF
-	TRBV10-3	TRBJ2-2	few	TGTGCCATCAGTGACCCGGACTCAAGAAACACCGGGGAGCTGTTTTTT	CAISDPDSRNTGELFF
-	TRBV24-1	TRBJ2-3	few	TGTGCCACCAGTGATTCCGGGACAACACGCACAGATACGCAGTATTTT	CATSDSGTTRTDTQYF
-	TRBV25-1	TRBJ1-1	few	TGTGCCAGCAGGGAGGGGTGGGGATCTGAAGCTTTCTTT	CASREGWGSEAFF
-	TRBV19	TRBJ2-5	-	TGTGCCAGTAGTATGGACCGGGGAGTCCAAGAGACCCAGTACTTC	CASSMDRGVQETQYF
-	TRBV5-1	TRBJ2-1	many	TGCGCCAGCAGCTCCGTAGGAAGGGAGCAGTTCTTC	CASSSVGREQFF
TRBD2	TRBV28	TRBJ2-2	many	TGTGCCAGCAGTTTTTTAGTTAGCGGGAGACCGAACACCGGGGAGCTGTTTTTT	CASSFLVSGRPNTGELFF
-	TRBV6-1	TRBJ1-1	many	TGTGCCAGCATCAAAAGGGGAAACACTGAAGCTTTCTTT	CASIKRGNTEAFF
TRBD1	TRBV9	TRBJ2-3	-	TGTGCCAGCAGCGCTAGGACAGGGCCCCACACAGATACGCAGTATTTT	CASSARTGPHTDTQYF
TRBD1	TRBV10-3	TRBJ2-2	-	TGTGCCATCAGCGGACAGGGAATCGCGAACACCGGGGAGCTGTTTTTT	CAISGQGIANTGELFF
-	TRBV7-6	TRBJ1-3	-	TGTGCCAGCAGCTTAAGTGCAGGTTCCTACGGAAACACCATATATTTT	CASSLSAGSYGNTIYF
TRBD2	TRBV28	TRBJ2-1	few	TGTGCCAGCAGCCTCGGGACTAGCGGGAGTAGGGGTGAGCAGTTCTTC	CASSLGTSGSRGEQFF
-	TRBV12-3/TRBV12-4	TRBJ2-5	-	TGTGCCAGCAGTTTTCTCGGGAACCAAGAGACCCAGTACTTC	CASSFLGNQETQYF
TRBD1	TRBV15	TRBJ2-2	few	TGTGCCACCAGCAGCCCAGGGGGCGCTGGGTACACCGGGGAGCTGTTTTTT	CATSSPGGAGYTGELFF
TRBD1	TRBV28	TRBJ1-3	many	TGTGCCAGCAGTCCCGGACAGGGCATTTACTCTGGAAACACCATATATTTT	CASSPGQGIYSGNTIYF
-	TRBV9	TRBJ2-1	many	TGTGCCAGCAGCGTAGGGGACGCATACAATGAGCAGTTCTTC	CASSVGDAYNEQFF